These 32 T cell receptor beta chains share one sample of origin, sequenced in a study of a mutant IDH1 vaccine in newly diagnosed glioma. Which antigens these TCRs recognize remains unknown. Sequencing was performed with immunoSEQ multiplex PCR; in TCRdb, only in-frame clones are kept and a portion is missing. The sample includes 50,000 to 70,000 clones, 87% of them seen just once. Time point meaning: week 23, last vaccination. Doses consisted of 300 ug of mutant IDH1 20-mer peptide each, paired with topical imiquimod. The specimen was PBMCs, collected from a glioma patient whose treatment included an IDH1 peptide vaccine. The receptor set was obtained from a man between 35 and 55 years old with glioma.

The chain carries TRBV2 and TRBJ2-3, with a possible D match to TRBD2 (6 bases). CDR1 is SNHLY and CDR2 is FYNNEI in the germline V gene. V lost 2 bases and J 2 bases, leaving 8 bases between the germline ends. The CDR3 runs to 14 residues. The CDR3 nucleotides are TGTGCCAGCAGTGAAACTAGCCCCACAGATACGCAGTATTTT. This encodes CASSETSPTDTQYF.

The chain links TRBV7-2 to TRBJ2-7; tentatively, D is TRBD1 (6 bases). Between the trimmed V and J ends, which lost 8 bases and 4 bases, there was a span of 15 bases. The germline CDR1 and CDR2 sequences are SGHTA and FQGNSA. The CDR3 length is 13 residues. In nucleotides, the CDR3 is TGTGCCAGCGGCCGAGGGGGAAGTTACGAGCAGTACTTC. Its protein product is CASGRGGSYEQYF.

The V and J genes are TRBV19 and TRBJ2-7, with a weak D call TRBD1 (5 bases). Between the trimmed V and J ends, which lost 7 bases and 6 bases, there was a span of 16 bases. The CDR3 runs to 13 residues. In germline, CDR1 is LNHDA, CDR2 SQIVND (reference sequence). CDR3 DNA sequence: TGTGCCAGTACTACTCCCACCAGGGCCGAGCAGTACTTC. Its protein is CASTTPTRAEQYF.

This chain connects TRBV27 to TRBJ2-3; D possibly corresponds to TRBD2 (5 bases). V was cut by 4 bases and J by 5 bases, with 19 bases left in between. The CDR3 runs to 16 residues. The germline CDR1 and CDR2 sequences are MNHEY and SMNVEV (reference sequence). CDR3 loop: CASSSPLGGREDTQYF. CDR3 bases: TGTGCCAGCAGTTCGCCCCTAGGAGGTAGAGAAGATACGCAGTATTTT.

The genes are TRBV2 and TRBJ1-4; no clear D. The CDR3 runs to 15 residues. Deletions cut 8 bases from V and 0 bases from J, with 13 bases between. CDR1 SNHLY and CDR2 FYNNEI come from the germline V gene. For the CDR3, the DNA is TGTGCCAGCCAAAATGACCGTACAACTAATGAAAAACTGTTTTTT. Protein sequence: CASQNDRTTNEKLFF.

The gene calls are TRBV7-8 and TRBJ2-1; no clear D gene. Trimming removed 2 bases from V and 9 bases from J, with 14 bases in between. CDR1 and CDR2 from the germline V gene are SGHVS and FQNEAQ. The CDR3 has 14 residues. The CDR3 DNA is TGTGCCAGCAGCTTATTAGTAGTTTGGGTTGAGCAGTTCTTC. This gives the protein CASSLLVVWVEQFF.

The chain has TRBV14 and TRBJ1-2; TRBD1 matches at 9 bases. V lost 3 bases to trimming and J lost 8 bases; unmatched junction nucleotides: 10. Looked up from germline, CDR1 is SGHDN and CDR2 is FVKESK. CDR3 length: 15 amino acids. As DNA, the CDR3 is TGTGCCAGCAGCCAGCCGGGACAGGGATCTTTAGGCTACACCTTC. This gives the protein CASSQPGQGSLGYTF.

The rearrangement uses TRBV18 and TRBJ1-4; D is uncertain. CDR3 length: 12 residues. Trimming shortened V by 4 bases and J by 8 bases, and 8 bases separated the two germline ends. CDR1 KGHSH and CDR2 LQKENI come from the germline V gene. CDR3 loop: CASSRRGEKLFF. The CDR3 DNA is TGTGCCAGCTCACGGAGAGGGGAAAAACTGTTTTTT.

The gene calls are TRBV19 and TRBJ1-1; no reliable D call. CDR1 LNHDA and CDR2 SQIVND come from the germline V gene (reference sequence). This CDR3 is built from 12 residues. The V gene lost 5 bases and the J gene lost 4 bases, with 8 bases spanning the gap. The CDR3 DNA reads TGTGCCAGTAGTCCTCGCATCACTGAAGCTTTCTTT. Its translation is CASSPRITEAFF.

The CDR3 sequence is CASSVFPGNTGELFF. Here the CDR3 DNA reads TGTGCCAGCAGCGTATTCCCAGGAAATACCGGGGAGCTGTTTTTT. The V and J genes are TRBV9 and TRBJ2-2; no clear D. The CDR3 runs 15 residues. Trimming pared 1 base from V and 5 bases from J, leaving 12 bases between. Germline V gene data show CDR1 as SGDLS and CDR2 as YYNGEE.

The genes are TRBV9 and TRBJ1-5; D remains unclear. V dropped 0 bases and J dropped 0 bases, with 4 bases sitting between them. From germline, CDR1 is SGDLS and CDR2 YYNGEE. CDR3 length: 14 amino acids. The CDR3: CASSVDPSNQPQHF. In DNA form, the CDR3 reads TGTGCCAGCAGCGTAGACCCTAGCAATCAGCCCCAGCATTTT.

CDR3 loop: CASSLGFGRLKETQYF. In DNA, the CDR3 is TGTGCCAGCAGCTTAGGCTTCGGGAGGCTAAAAGAGACCCAGTACTTC. The chain has TRBV7-2 and TRBJ2-5; 7 bases are a match to TRBD2. The J segment lost 3 bases and the V segment lost 1 base, leaving 8 bases of the junction unmatched. The CDR3 runs to 16 residues. CDR1 is SGHTA, CDR2 FQGNSA, per germline.

This rearrangement joins TRBV7-9 to TRBJ2-1, with TRBD1 matching 11 bases. The CDR3 is made up of 16 amino acids. The J segment lost 4 bases and the V segment lost 6 bases, leaving 8 bases of the junction unmatched. Germline CDR1 and CDR2: SEHNR and FQNEAQ (reference sequence). CDR3 bases: TGTGCCAGCAGAGACGGACAGGGGGCTAGGTACAATGAGCAGTTCTTC. This encodes CASRDGQGARYNEQFF.

This chain uses TRBV6-5 with TRBJ1-2, with 10 bases aligning to TRBD1. J gave up 4 bases and V 0 bases, and 2 bases lay outside the gene matches. The CDR3 runs to 15 residues. Germline V gene lookup returns CDR1 MNHEY and CDR2 SVGAGI. CDR3 coding DNA: TGTGCCAGCAGTTACTCAGGGACAGGGGTCTATGGCTACACCTTC. As protein: CASSYSGTGVYGYTF.

About this clone itself: At one boundary the junction diverges from the germline segment, which might be a read error. This rearrangement joins TRBV7-7 to TRBJ2-4; tentatively, D is TRBD1 (5 bases). Germline loops: CDR1 SSHAT, CDR2 FNYEAQ (reference sequence). This CDR3 region has 13 residues. The CDR3: CASSLGVKNIQYF. The CDR3 nucleotides are TGTGCTAGCAGCTTAGGGGTCAAAAACATTCAGTACTTC.

This clone was found a few times. The chain is built from TRBV6-6 and TRBJ1-5; unclear D gene. The ends were cut back, 8 bases at V and 0 bases at J, with 11 bases in the middle. This CDR3 is built from 14 residues. The V gene's germline CDR1 is MNHNY and CDR2 SVGAGI (reference sequence). CDR3 sequence: CASRTENSNQPQHF. The CDR3, as DNA: TGTGCCAGCCGGACGGAGAATAGCAATCAGCCCCAGCATTTT.

The sample holds one count of this clone. The chain recombines TRBV6-5 with TRBJ2-1, with D maybe TRBD2 (6 bases). This CDR3 has 13 residues. Deletions cut 2 bases from V and 7 bases from J, with 9 bases between. Germline V gene sequence: CDR1 MNHEY, CDR2 SVGAGI. CDR3 protein: CASSYGGINEQFF. DNA of the CDR3: TGTGCCAGCAGTTACGGCGGGATAAATGAGCAGTTCTTC.

This chain's CDR3 is CASSSLPGQNTEAFF. The CDR3, as DNA: TGCGCCAGCAGCAGTTTACCGGGACAGAACACTGAAGCTTTCTTT. The chain combines TRBV5-1 with TRBJ1-1; TRBD1 is a possible D gene (6 bases). CDR1 is SGHRS and CDR2 is YFSETQ in the germline V gene. There are 15 residues in the CDR3. Trimming took off 4 bases at V and 1 base at J, with 14 bases between the two ends.

The chain recombines TRBV7-4 with TRBJ1-5; D is unclear. Trimming shortened V by 5 bases and J by 3 bases, and 14 bases separated the two germline ends. CDR1 is SGHVT and CDR2 is SQSDAQ in the germline V gene. The CDR3 is 15 residues long. The CDR3 DNA follows: TGTGCCAGCAGCCACATCAGGACGGACAATCAGCCCCAGCATTTT. This translates into CASSHIRTDNQPQHF.

This clone has just a few counts. The J gene is TRBJ2-3, the V gene TRBV7-2, with 13 bases identical to TRBD2. The germline gives CDR1 SGHTA, CDR2 FQGNSA. The CDR3 consists of 15 residues. The V and J ends lost 6 bases and 7 bases, in that order; junction bases with no gene match: 7. For the CDR3, the DNA is TGTGCCAGCAGGAGGACTAGCGGGAGATCGAATACGCAGTATTTT. This translates into CASRRTSGRSNTQYF.

The V gene is TRBV5-1, the J gene TRBJ1-1, with TRBD1 matching 8 bases. Germline loops: CDR1 SGHRS, CDR2 YFSETQ. The CDR3 contains 15 residues. V lost 6 bases to trimming and J lost 0 bases; unmatched junction nucleotides: 7. CDR3 in DNA: TGCGCCAGCACGACAGGGGCGATCATGAACACTGAAGCTTTCTTT. It translates to CASTTGAIMNTEAFF. Using reference TRBV5-1 and TRBJ1-1 for the parts outside the CDR3, the full variable domain is KAGVTQTPRYLIKTRGQQVTLSCSPISGHRSVSWYQQTPGQGLQFLFEYFSETQRNKGNFPGRFSGRQFSNSRSEMNVSTLELGDSALYLCASTTGAIMNTEAFFGQGTRLTVV.

The V call is TRBV19, the J call TRBJ2-6; tentatively, D is TRBD1 (6 bases). The V end was cut by 3 bases, the J end by 0 bases, with 9 bases between. Germline V gene sequence: CDR1 LNHDA, CDR2 SQIVND (reference sequence). The CDR3 has 16 residues. The CDR3 bases are TGTGCCAGTAGTATGACAGGAAACTCTGGGGCCAACGTCCTGACTTTC. The encoded protein is CASSMTGNSGANVLTF.

V and J are TRBV7-2 and TRBJ2-1, with TRBD2 identical over 7 bases. V shed 5 bases and J 5 bases; nucleotides not matched to a gene: 6. Germline assignment: CDR1 SGHTA and CDR2 FQGNSA. This CDR3 is 14 amino acids long. Written as DNA, the CDR3 is TGTGCCAGCAGCCCAATGAGCGGGGACAATGAGCAGTTCTTC. This translates into CASSPMSGDNEQFF.

The rearrangement joins TRBV2 to TRBJ1-2, with a weak D call TRBD1 (5 bases). This CDR3 spans 13 amino acids. Trimming left V 4 bases short and J 1 base short, with 7 bases between. The germline CDR1 and CDR2 sequences are SNHLY and FYNNEI. The CDR3 sequence is CASSGQRNYGYTF. Written as DNA, the CDR3 is TGTGCCAGCAGTGGACAGCGTAACTATGGCTACACCTTC.

The J gene is TRBJ2-3, the V gene TRBV7-9, with 8 bases that match TRBD2. The CDR3 runs to 17 residues. CDR1 and CDR2 (germline): SEHNR, FQNEAQ (reference sequence). V shed 3 bases and J 3 bases; nucleotides not matched to a gene: 11. The CDR3 bases are TGTGCCAGCAGCTTTTATGACGGAGCGGGAGAGACAGATACGCAGTATTTT. It encodes CASSFYDGAGETDTQYF. Filled out from reference TRBV7-9 and TRBJ2-3, the complete variable domain reads DTGVSQNPRHKITKRGQNVTFRCDPISEHNRLYWYRQTLGQGPEFLTYFQNEAQLEKSRLLSDRFSAERPKGSFSTLEIQRTEQGDSAMYLCASSFYDGAGETDTQYFGPGTRLTVL.

The chain couples TRBV5-1 to TRBJ2-7; 13 bases line up with TRBD2. V shed 4 bases and J 2 bases; nucleotides not matched to a gene: 6. Germline V gene lookup returns CDR1 SGHRS and CDR2 YFSETQ. CDR3 length equals 16 residues. This CDR3 is CASSRTSGSTAYEQYF. DNA for the CDR3: TGCGCCAGCAGCCGGACTAGCGGGAGTACAGCCTACGAGCAGTACTTC.

About this clone: The junction differs from germline at one of its ends, possibly a read error. The chain recombines TRBV7-7 with TRBJ2-7, with D possibly matching TRBD1 (6 bases). Germline assignment: CDR1 SSHAT and CDR2 FNYEAQ (reference sequence). The length of the CDR3 is 13 residues. CDR3 in DNA: TGTGCTAGCAGCTTAGGACAGCACTACGAGCAGTACTTC. The encoded protein is CASSLGQHYEQYF.

The chain couples TRBV7-2 to TRBJ2-1, with 7 bases that match TRBD2. The junction had 8 bases not matched to a gene; V was cut back by 1 base and J by 8 bases. CDR3 size: 15 residues. In germline, CDR1 is SGHTA, CDR2 FQGNSA. The CDR3 DNA reads as TGTGCCAGCAGCTTAGGACTAGCCGCTACACATGAGCAGTTCTTC. The encoded protein is CASSLGLAATHEQFF.

The gene calls are TRBV9 and TRBJ2-3; 11 nucleotides align to TRBD1. CDR1 and CDR2 (germline): SGDLS, YYNGEE. Losses at the gene ends were 3 bases for V and 5 bases for J; bases not matched to a gene: 5. The CDR3 is made up of 15 amino acids. The CDR3 reads CASSGGQGARDTQYF. In DNA, the CDR3 is TGTGCCAGCAGCGGCGGACAGGGGGCGCGAGATACGCAGTATTTT.

V gene TRBV2 combines with J gene TRBJ2-7; D gene unclear. The CDR3 is 13 amino acids. Looked up from germline, CDR1 is SNHLY and CDR2 is FYNNEI. V dropped 4 bases and J dropped 5 bases, with 12 bases sitting between them. For the CDR3, the DNA is TGTGCCAGCAGTGGTGGTCTGGACCACGAGCAGTACTTC. Protein: CASSGGLDHEQYF.

The rearrangement uses TRBV27 and TRBJ2-3; 7 bases align to TRBD2. V was clipped by 4 bases and J by 6 bases; unmatched bases: 7. This CDR3 is built from 14 residues. Germline-derived CDR1 and CDR2 are MNHEY and SMNVEV (reference sequence). Here the CDR3 reads CASSSPGRVDTQYF. In nucleotides, the CDR3 is TGTGCCAGCAGTTCTCCAGGGAGGGTGGATACGCAGTATTTT.

The chain uses TRBV7-2 and TRBJ2-3; D is undetermined. Trimming removed 6 bases at V and 2 bases at J, with 15 bases between. There are 15 residues in the CDR3. The germline V gene has CDR1 SGHTA and CDR2 FQGNSA. CDR3 nucleotide sequence: TGTGCCAGCAGTCCGGGCCTAGGGCCCACAGATACGCAGTATTTT. Protein sequence: CASSPGLGPTDTQYF.